The 26 T cell receptor beta chains reported below all come from one sample, sequenced in a study of blood T cell repertoires in COVID-19. Data came from immunoSEQ multiplex PCR; TCRdb stores just in-frame clones and leaves some out. The table lists just over 150,000 clones, roughly 90% of them singletons. Sequenced material: PBMCs or T cells enriched from blood (not recorded which). These receptors originate from a woman aged 45-59 years who had recovered from COVID-19.

This chain uses TRBV6-1 with TRBJ2-1; 11 nucleotides line up with TRBD2. The CDR3 sequence is 20 residues long. V shed 3 bases, J shed 4 bases, and the junction held 17 bases outside the gene matches. Germline CDR1 MNHNS, CDR2 SASEGT. The CDR3 here is CASSEEGRGVRTSGYNEQFF. The CDR3 bases are TGTGCCAGCAGTGAGGAAGGCAGGGGAGTTCGGACTAGCGGGTACAATGAGCAGTTCTTC.

The gene calls are TRBV5-1 and TRBJ2-1; possible D gene TRBD1, 6 bases. CDR3 length: 16 residues. Germline V lookup: CDR1 SGHRS, CDR2 YFSETQ. V was trimmed by 1 base and J by 5 bases, leaving 16 bases between them. CDR3 protein: CASSLYGGAPNNEQFF. The CDR3 bases are TGCGCCAGCAGCTTGTATGGGGGCGCCCCGAACAATGAGCAGTTCTTC.

The V gene is TRBV11-3, the J gene TRBJ2-7, with a weak D call TRBD2 (5 bases). Germline V CDR1 and CDR2: SGHNT, YENEEA. CDR3 length equals 14 residues. Deletions cut 0 bases from V and 3 bases from J, with 9 bases between. The CDR3 reads CASSLDIGSYEQYF. CDR3 in DNA: TGTGCCAGCAGCTTAGATATAGGGAGCTACGAGCAGTACTTC.

The chain employs TRBV5-1 and TRBJ1-2; possible D gene TRBD1, 5 bases. This CDR3 has 15 residues. V was clipped by 0 bases and J by 7 bases, with 16 bases between them. Germline assignment: CDR1 SGHRS and CDR2 YFSETQ. The CDR3 nucleotides are TGCGCCAGCAGCTTGGATGCAGGGAAAGTCGCTGGCTACACCTTC. It encodes CASSLDAGKVAGYTF.

The chain carries TRBV7-3 and TRBJ2-3, with 15 nucleotides matching TRBD2. The V and J ends lost 1 base and 0 bases, in that order; junction bases with no gene match: 8. CDR3 length: 20 amino acids. The germline gives CDR1 SGHTA, CDR2 FQGTGA. The CDR3 loop reads CASSLRGLAGGISSTDTQYF. The CDR3 bases are TGTGCCAGCAGCTTAAGGGGACTAGCGGGGGGCATTTCTAGCACAGATACGCAGTATTTT.

This clone was observed once. This chain joins TRBV4-3 and TRBJ2-2; 11 bases are a match to TRBD2. Trimming removed 4 bases from V and 1 base from J; junction bases left unmatched: 2. The CDR3 is made up of 16 amino acids. The germline V gene has CDR1 LGHNA and CDR2 YSLEER. This chain's CDR3 is CASSLGLAGNTGELFF. The CDR3 DNA sequence: TGCGCCAGCAGCCTAGGACTAGCGGGGAACACCGGGGAGCTGTTTTTT.

This sequence joins TRBV27 and TRBJ2-7, with 8 bases matching TRBD1. J gave up 2 bases and V 5 bases, and 8 bases lay outside the gene matches. In germline, CDR1 is MNHEY, CDR2 SMNVEV (reference sequence). CDR3 size: 15 residues. The CDR3 DNA follows: TGTGCCAGCAGTGCACCGGGACAGGCCGCCTACGAGCAGTACTTC. Protein product: CASSAPGQAAYEQYF.

In its sample, this clone was seen a few times. The chain recombines TRBV9 with TRBJ2-1, with TRBD2 matching over 12 bases. V trimming: 3 bases; J trimming: 13 bases; junction bases outside the gene matches: 8. CDR3 length: 14 amino acids. Germline-derived CDR1 and CDR2 are SGDLS and YYNGEE. The CDR3 region is CASSALGLAGLQFF. The CDR3, as DNA: TGTGCCAGCAGCGCCCTGGGACTAGCGGGCCTTCAGTTCTTC.

The rearrangement joins TRBV7-2 to TRBJ2-7, with D possibly matching TRBD2 (5 bases). Germline V gives CDR1 SGHTA, CDR2 FQGNSA. Trimming pared 1 base from V and 3 bases from J, leaving 10 bases between. This CDR3 is 14 amino acids long. CDR3 in amino acids: CASSLGERLYEQYF. Here the CDR3 DNA reads TGTGCCAGCAGCTTAGGGGAGAGACTCTACGAGCAGTACTTC.

The CDR3 DNA reads as TGTGCCAGCAGTGTGTTTGCAGGTCAGAGCTCTGGGGCCAACGTCCTGACTTTC. As protein: CASSVFAGQSSGANVLTF. The gene calls are TRBV2 and TRBJ2-6; D gene ambiguous. The V gene's germline CDR1 is SNHLY and CDR2 FYNNEI. The CDR3 is 18 amino acids. The ends were cut back, 4 bases at V and 0 bases at J, with 16 bases in the middle.

This clone was seen only a few times. This chain links TRBV4-2 with TRBJ1-4; D is possibly TRBD1 (6 bases). This CDR3 region has 15 residues. The V and J ends lost 6 bases and 0 bases respectively, with 11 bases between them. Germline values: CDR1 LGHNA, CDR2 YNFKEQ. The CDR3 protein is CASRDSYATNEKLFF. DNA of the CDR3: TGTGCCAGCAGGGACAGCTATGCAACTAATGAAAAACTGTTTTTT.

The chain uses TRBV7-3 and TRBJ2-3, with TRBD1 as a possible D gene (5 bases). V was shortened by 3 bases and J by 1 base, with 11 bases between the two germline ends. The CDR3 extends over 15 amino acids. Germline V gives CDR1 SGHTA, CDR2 FQGTGA. This chain's CDR3 is CASSFTPQGTDTQYF. CDR3 coding DNA: TGTGCCAGCAGCTTCACCCCACAGGGCACAGATACGCAGTATTTT.

This rearrangement joins TRBV7-6 to TRBJ2-7; D is uncertain. CDR3 length: 15 amino acids. The germline V and J ends were trimmed by 5 bases and 3 bases, with 17 bases remaining between them. Looked up from germline, CDR1 is SGHVS and CDR2 is FNYEAQ. The DNA for the CDR3 is TGTGCCAGCAGCCCCTTGTCCAATTACTACTACGAGCAGTACTTC. Protein sequence: CASSPLSNYYYEQYF.

This chain links TRBV9 with TRBJ2-1, with 12 bases matching TRBD2. Trimming cost V 4 bases and J 4 bases; bases outside gene matches: 6. The CDR3 runs 16 residues. CDR1 SGDLS and CDR2 YYNGEE come from the germline V gene. The CDR3 loop reads CASSPPGTSGYNEQFF. The CDR3 DNA reads TGTGCCAGCAGCCCCCCCGGGACTAGCGGGTACAATGAGCAGTTCTTC.

This clone has only a few counts. The V gene is TRBV30, the J gene TRBJ1-2; 8 bases align to TRBD1. The germline V gene has CDR1 GTSNPN and CDR2 SVGIG (reference sequence). J gave up 7 bases and V 4 bases, and 8 bases lay outside the gene matches. This CDR3 has 13 residues. The CDR3 spells CAWTRQGTGGYTF. The CDR3 region has the DNA TGTGCCTGGACCAGACAGGGGACGGGTGGCTACACCTTC. The variable domain in full, with the rest retrieved from reference TRBV30 and TRBJ1-2, is SQTIHQWPATLVQPVGSPLSLECTVEGTSNPNLYWYRQAAGRGLQLLFYSVGIGQISSEVPQNLSASRPQDRQFILSSKKLLLSDSGFYLCAWTRQGTGGYTFGSGTRLTVV.

The V and J genes are TRBV2 and TRBJ2-7; 9 bases agree with TRBD2. CDR1 SNHLY and CDR2 FYNNEI come from the germline V gene. The J segment lost 5 bases and the V segment lost 5 bases, leaving 7 bases of the junction unmatched. The CDR3 totals 14 residues. CDR3 coding DNA: TGTGCCAGCAGTAATAAGCGGGGGGCCCACGAGCAGTACTTC. Protein product: CASSNKRGAHEQYF.

This clone was detected only a few times. The chain couples TRBV5-8 to TRBJ1-2; the D gene is possibly TRBD1 (5 bases). Trimming stripped 6 bases from V and 10 bases from J, with 22 bases between. The CDR3 extends over 14 amino acids. Germline V gene sequence: CDR1 SGHTS, CDR2 YDEGEE. CDR3 amino acids: CASITPPTDWNYTF. CDR3 nucleotide sequence: TGTGCCAGCATCACGCCCCCGACAGACTGGAACTACACCTTC.

This clone was picked up a small number of times. The junction departs from germline at one end; a sequencing error may be responsible. This rearrangement joins TRBV7-7 to TRBJ1-3; D unclear. The germline CDR1 and CDR2 sequences are SSHAT and FNYEAQ (reference sequence). This CDR3 has 18 amino acids. DNA for the CDR3: TGTGCTAGCAGCCCCCGGCAGGTGGAGGGAAGGGTAAAGAACACCATATATTTT. This sequence encodes CASSPRQVEGRVKNTIYF.

This clone has only a few counts. The rearrangement uses TRBV4-3 and TRBJ1-6; 7 bases are shared with TRBD1. The V gene end was trimmed by 3 bases and the J gene end by 4 bases; junction bases not matched to a gene: 9. This CDR3 comprises 17 residues. CDR1 and CDR2 from the germline V gene are LGHNA and YSLEER. In DNA form, the CDR3 reads TGCGCCAGCAGCCAGAGGTTCAGGGGGTCGTATAATTCACCCCTCCACTTT. Protein product: CASSQRFRGSYNSPLHF.

This rearrangement joins TRBV30 to TRBJ2-7; D is perhaps TRBD1 (6 bases). Germline V lookup: CDR1 GTSNPN, CDR2 SVGIG (reference sequence). The CDR3 has 15 amino acids. Trimming stripped 0 bases from V and 5 bases from J, with 17 bases between. In nucleotides, the CDR3 is TGTGCCTGGAGTGTACCAAGAGGACAGTTCGACGAGCAGTACTTC. As protein: CAWSVPRGQFDEQYF.

V is TRBV6-5 and J is TRBJ1-1, with TRBD1 as a possible D gene (5 bases). The CDR3 length is 11 residues. Trimming removed 10 bases at V and 4 bases at J, with 10 bases between. Germline V gene sequence: CDR1 MNHEY, CDR2 SVGAGI. CDR3 region: CATLGGTEAFF. The CDR3 nucleotides are TGTGCCACCCTGGGGGGCACTGAAGCTTTCTTT.

The V gene is TRBV28, the J gene TRBJ1-1; D is uncertain. The CDR3 is made up of 12 amino acids. Trimming cost V 5 bases and J 1 base, with 5 bases left between them. Looked up from germline, CDR1 is MDHEN and CDR2 is SYDVKM. The CDR3 protein is CASSPRNTEAFF. The CDR3 DNA reads as TGTGCCAGCAGTCCTCGGAACACTGAAGCTTTCTTT.

The chain couples TRBV9 to TRBJ2-3, with D possibly being TRBD2 (7 bases). From germline, CDR1 is SGDLS and CDR2 YYNGEE. V lost 4 bases and J lost 3, with 15 bases in between. The CDR3 totals 15 residues. The CDR3 nucleotides are TGTGCCAGCAGCCAAGGGGGGGCGGGAACAGATACGCAGTATTTT. Protein product: CASSQGGAGTDTQYF. Full variable domain (remainder filled in from reference TRBV9 and TRBJ2-3): DSGVTQTPKHLITATGQRVTLRCSPRSGDLSVYWYQQSLDQGLQFLIQYYNGEERAKGNILERFSAQQFPDLHSELNLSSLELGDSALYFCASSQGGAGTDTQYFGPGTRLTVL.

V is TRBV7-2 and J is TRBJ1-1; 8 nucleotides align to TRBD1. The CDR3 loop spans 18 amino acids. J lost 0 bases, V lost 8 bases, and 17 bases had no gene match. Looked up from germline, CDR1 is SGHTA and CDR2 is FQGNSA. This CDR3 is CASRRGTLPGQVNTEAFF. CDR3 in DNA: TGTGCCAGCCGACGGGGGACCTTACCGGGACAGGTGAACACTGAAGCTTTCTTT. Together with reference TRBV7-2 and TRBJ1-1, the CDR3 gives the full variable domain: GAGVSQSPSNKVTEKGKDVELRCDPISGHTALYWYRQSLGQGLEFLIYFQGNSAPDKSGLPSDRFSAERTGGSVSTLTIQRTQQEDSAVYLCASRRGTLPGQVNTEAFFGQGTRLTVV.

This sequence joins TRBV9 and TRBJ2-3, with 10 nucleotides matching TRBD2. The trim removed 3 bases at V and 2 bases at J, leaving 21 bases unmatched. This CDR3 has 21 residues. Germline V gene sequence: CDR1 SGDLS, CDR2 YYNGEE. The CDR3 nucleotides are TGTGCCAGCAGCGACCCCCTTAGCGGGGGGACGGTGTGGGGTGCCACAGATACGCAGTATTTT. Translation: CASSDPLSGGTVWGATDTQYF.

The V gene is TRBV5-4, the J gene TRBJ1-4, with a tentative D call TRBD1 (6 bases). Germline assignment: CDR1 SGHNT and CDR2 YYREEE (reference sequence). CDR3 length equals 15 residues. V lost 1 base to trimming and J lost 6 bases, with 13 bases between them. Here the CDR3 DNA reads TGTGCCAGCAGCTTGAAACAGGGATGGGATGAAAAACTGTTTTTT. This encodes CASSLKQGWDEKLFF.